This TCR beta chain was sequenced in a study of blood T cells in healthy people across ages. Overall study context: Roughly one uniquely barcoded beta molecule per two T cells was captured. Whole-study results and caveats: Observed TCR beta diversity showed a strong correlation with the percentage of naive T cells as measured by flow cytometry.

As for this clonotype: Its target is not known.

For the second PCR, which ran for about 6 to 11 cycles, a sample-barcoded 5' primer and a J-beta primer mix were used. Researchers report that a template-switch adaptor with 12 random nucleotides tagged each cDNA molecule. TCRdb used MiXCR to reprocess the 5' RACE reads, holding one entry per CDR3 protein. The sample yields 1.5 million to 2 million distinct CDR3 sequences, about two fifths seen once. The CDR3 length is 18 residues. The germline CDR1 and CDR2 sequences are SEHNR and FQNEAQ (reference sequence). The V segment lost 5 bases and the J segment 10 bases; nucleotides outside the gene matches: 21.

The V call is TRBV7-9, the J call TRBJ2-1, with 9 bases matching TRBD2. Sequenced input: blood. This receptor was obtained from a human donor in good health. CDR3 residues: CASSHGYQRGAHSSEQFF. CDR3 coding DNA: TGTGCCAGCAGCCACGGGTACCAGCGGGGGGCCCATTCTAGCGAGCAGTTCTTC.